The sequence of this TCR beta chain was determined in a study of T cells in Graves' hyperthyroidism and ophthalmopathy. RNA transcripts gave rise to amplified TCR beta CDR3 regions. First-round RT-PCR targeting the TCR CDR3 was performed with the HTBI primer set. From the multiplex PCR reads, TCRdb called clonotypes with MiXCR, one entry per CDR3 protein. Among about 520,000 distinct CDR3 sequences listed, around 22% were seen once. The CDR3 totals 16 residues. Germline V CDR1 and CDR2: LNHDA, SQIVND (reference sequence). The J segment lost 8 bases and the V segment lost 4 bases, leaving 15 bases of the junction unmatched.

Sequencing was done on a sample of blood. This rearrangement joins TRBV19 to TRBJ1-2, with 8 bases that match TRBD1. The clonotype originates from a woman in her 30s with Graves' ophthalmopathy. The CDR3 region has the DNA TGTGCCAGTAGTACGACTATCGTCGCGGACAGGGAAGGCTACACCTTC. Its translation: CASSTTIVADREGYTF.